These 23 T cell receptor beta chains came from one sample sequenced in a study of cytomegalovirus exposure and HLA in healthy donors. The PCR employed 60 Vbeta primers together with 13 Jbeta primers. Data came from immunoSEQ multiplex PCR; TCRdb stores just in-frame clones and leaves some out. This sample yields 180,000 or so clones, of which around three quarters are seen a single time; less than 2% belongs to the top ten. Sample: PBMCs. The origin of the receptors is a woman aged 30 to 39 in good health and CMV-seronegative.

The chain is built from TRBV5-4 and TRBJ2-7; no clear D. Germline CDR1 reads SGHNT; CDR2 reads YYREEE (reference sequence). Trimming took 0 bases from V and 0 from J, leaving 16 bases between them. The CDR3 consists of 17 residues. In DNA form, the CDR3 reads TGTGCCAGCAGCTTGGCCTCATTAGCAACTACCTCCTACGAGCAGTACTTC. Its translation is CASSLASLATTSYEQYF.

Only one count was recorded for this clone. J is TRBJ1-1 and V is TRBV9; D is ambiguous. The germline gives CDR1 SGDLS, CDR2 YYNGEE. This CDR3 has 14 amino acids. The V and J ends lost 3 bases and 10 bases respectively, with 19 bases between them. The CDR3 is CASSASTTIRGAFF. The CDR3 bases are TGTGCCAGCAGCGCGAGCACAACGATCCGGGGAGCTTTCTTT.

This clone was picked up a small number of times. The chain has TRBV4-1 and TRBJ2-5, with D tentatively TRBD2 (5 bases). Trimming took off 3 bases at V and 5 bases at J, with 19 bases between the two ends. Germline V gene sequence: CDR1 MGHRA, CDR2 YSYEKL. The CDR3 length is 16 residues. CDR3 nucleotide sequence: TGCGCCAGCAGCCAGGGGAGCGTTTGGGGTAGCGAGACCCAGTACTTC. Protein sequence: CASSQGSVWGSETQYF.

This clone was picked up one time. The V call is TRBV7-2, the J call TRBJ1-1; D not certain. Germline V gene sequence: CDR1 SGHTA, CDR2 FQGNSA. The CDR3 has 11 amino acids. V was shortened by 7 bases and J by 5 bases, with 8 bases between the two germline ends. CDR3 region: CASTLRTEAFF. In nucleotides, the CDR3 is TGTGCCAGCACGCTAAGAACTGAAGCTTTCTTT.

This clone was picked up a small number of times. The chain uses TRBV7-9 and TRBJ2-7, with TRBD1 as a possible D gene (6 bases). The length of the CDR3 is 18 residues. Germline V gene sequence: CDR1 SEHNR, CDR2 FQNEAQ (reference sequence). Trimming cost V 4 bases and J 1 base, with 23 bases left between them. The CDR3, as DNA: TGTGCCAGCAGCTCAGTATCGACCGTGGGGGCGCGGTCCTACGAGCAGTACTTC. Translated: CASSSVSTVGARSYEQYF.

The CDR3 spells CSVVSRFSGGGYTF. The CDR3 DNA sequence: TGCAGCGTTGTTTCTCGATTCTCGGGTGGAGGCTACACCTTC. The chain has TRBV29-1 and TRBJ1-2, with D uncertain. The V end lost 4 bases, the J end lost 8 bases, and 20 bases lay between the germline ends. The CDR3 consists of 14 residues. Looked up from germline, CDR1 is SQVTM and CDR2 is ANQGSEA.

The genes are TRBV11-2 and TRBJ2-7; 7 bases map to TRBD1. V lost 5 bases, J lost 5 bases, and 9 bases stayed unmatched. The CDR3 consists of 14 residues. CDR1 and CDR2 from the germline V gene are SGHAT and FQNNGV. CDR3 in DNA: TGTGCCAGCAGCCCCGACAGGGTGGGGCACGAGCAGTACTTC. Translated, it gives CASSPDRVGHEQYF.

The chain couples TRBV6-6 to TRBJ1-4; D remains unclear. V gave up 0 bases and J gave up 8 bases, with 13 bases separating them. The CDR3 extends over 15 amino acids. CDR1 and CDR2 (germline): MNHNY, SVGAGI (reference sequence). The CDR3, as DNA: TGTGCCAGCAGTTACTCAGGCGGGGTAGGCGAAAAACTGTTTTTT. Translated, it gives CASSYSGGVGEKLFF.

The CDR3 protein is CASSTAGRGRPLHF. The CDR3 nucleotides are TGTGCCAGCAGCACTGCGGGACGAGGGAGACCCCTCCACTTT. This chain connects TRBV11-1 to TRBJ1-6; D is possibly TRBD1 (5 bases). Trimming shortened V by 5 bases and J by 12 bases, and 17 bases separated the two germline ends. The CDR3 loop spans 14 amino acids. Germline V lookup: CDR1 SGHAT, CDR2 FQDESV (reference sequence).

This chain uses TRBV7-2 with TRBJ2-3, with 9 bases aligning to TRBD1. J gave up 5 bases and V 2 bases, and 5 bases lay outside the gene matches. There are 15 residues in the CDR3. CDR1 SGHTA and CDR2 FQGNSA come from the germline V gene. The CDR3 reads CASSLRDRAKDTQYF. CDR3 DNA: TGTGCCAGCAGCTTAAGGGACAGGGCAAAAGATACGCAGTATTTT.

J is TRBJ2-3 and V is TRBV9, with 13 bases that match TRBD2. This CDR3 is built from 16 residues. V gave up 3 bases and J gave up 6 bases; unmatched junction bases: 7. The germline gives CDR1 SGDLS, CDR2 YYNGEE. This chain's CDR3 is CASSATSGGGVDTQYF. CDR3 nucleotides: TGTGCCAGCAGCGCCACTAGCGGGGGGGGCGTGGATACGCAGTATTTT.

The chain uses TRBV2 and TRBJ2-7; TRBD1 matches at 7 bases. CDR3 length: 15 amino acids. After removal of 6 bases from V and 0 bases from J, the junction contained 8 bases not matched to a gene. The V gene's germline CDR1 is SNHLY and CDR2 FYNNEI. CDR3 loop: CASRAGTVSSYEQYF. The CDR3 DNA reads TGTGCCAGCAGAGCCGGGACAGTGAGCTCCTACGAGCAGTACTTC.

V and J are TRBV4-3 and TRBJ2-2, with a tentative D call TRBD1 (6 bases). V was cut by 4 bases and J by 4 bases, with 16 bases left in between. Germline V CDR1 and CDR2: LGHNA, YSLEER. This CDR3 is 16 amino acids long. CDR3 sequence: CASSPRGQGSTGELFF. CDR3 sequence (DNA): TGCGCCAGCAGCCCTCGAGGGCAGGGGAGCACCGGGGAGCTGTTTTTT.

The rearrangement uses TRBV6-1 and TRBJ1-6; D remains unclear. The CDR3 length is 17 residues. The germline CDR1 and CDR2 sequences are MNHNS and SASEGT. V was trimmed by 1 base and J by 2 bases, leaving 12 bases between them. The CDR3 protein is CASSEGGVLAYNSPLHF. CDR3 coding DNA: TGTGCCAGCAGTGAAGGCGGGGTTCTCGCCTATAATTCACCCCTCCACTTT.

This clone appeared a few times. V gene TRBV18 combines with J gene TRBJ2-1; no definite D call. Germline CDR1 reads KGHSH; CDR2 reads LQKENI. Trimming took off 2 bases at V and 5 bases at J, with 13 bases between the two ends. There are 15 residues in the CDR3. In nucleotides, the CDR3 is TGTGCCAGCTCACCAGGCGGATACGGCCACAATGAGCAGTTCTTC. Translating it yields CASSPGGYGHNEQFF.

The chain is built from TRBV29-1 and TRBJ2-3, with 7 bases matching TRBD1. The CDR3 sequence is 13 residues long. CDR1 is SQVTM and CDR2 is ANQGSEA in the germline V gene. Trimming removed 5 bases from V and 4 bases from J; junction bases left unmatched: 6. The CDR3 DNA sequence: TGCAGCGTTTCTTACAGGGGCCCAGATACGCAGTATTTT. This codes for CSVSYRGPDTQYF.

This rearrangement joins TRBV19 to TRBJ2-7, with TRBD1 matching over 7 bases. This CDR3 is 14 amino acids long. The ends lost 4 bases at V and 3 bases at J; junction bases unmatched: 6. Germline lookup yields CDR1 LNHDA and CDR2 SQIVND (reference sequence). The CDR3 sequence is CASSRGQLLYEQYF. The CDR3, as DNA: TGTGCCAGTAGTAGGGGACAGCTTCTCTACGAGCAGTACTTC.

This clone has only a few counts. J is TRBJ1-2 and V is TRBV19; no definite D call. The CDR3 has 13 amino acids. Germline V gene sequence: CDR1 LNHDA, CDR2 SQIVND (reference sequence). V was pared by 4 bases and J by 2 bases, with 8 bases between. The DNA of the CDR3 is TGTGCCAGTAGTAGTGTCGGGAACTATGGCTACACCTTC. Translated, it gives CASSSVGNYGYTF.

The chain links TRBV7-9 to TRBJ2-3, with TRBD2 matching 9 bases. The V gene's germline CDR1 is SEHNR and CDR2 FQNEAQ (reference sequence). After removal of 5 bases from V and 6 bases from J, the junction contained 12 bases not matched to a gene. The CDR3 contains 16 residues. CDR3 residues: CASSPPPGLAADTQYF. The CDR3, as DNA: TGTGCCAGCAGCCCACCGCCGGGACTAGCTGCCGATACGCAGTATTTT.

The genes are TRBV6-6 and TRBJ1-5; 10 bases line up with TRBD1. CDR3 length: 16 amino acids. The trim removed 6 bases at V and 6 bases at J, leaving 11 bases unmatched. Germline loops: CDR1 MNHNY, CDR2 SVGAGI (reference sequence). The CDR3 loop reads CASSPWDRGMGQPQHF. The CDR3 DNA reads as TGTGCCAGCAGCCCATGGGACAGGGGAATGGGTCAGCCCCAGCATTTT.

The chain has TRBV7-9 and TRBJ1-2; maybe TRBD1 (5 bases). Germline V gene lookup returns CDR1 SEHNR and CDR2 FQNEAQ (reference sequence). Trimming left V 1 base short and J 5 bases short, with 8 bases between. The CDR3 loop spans 13 amino acids. The CDR3 bases are TGTGCCAGCAGCTTAGATGGGGCTTATGGCTACACCTTC. Translation: CASSLDGAYGYTF. The full variable domain, in which reference TRBV7-9 and TRBJ1-2 provide the parts outside the CDR3, is DTGVSQNPRHKITKRGQNVTFRCDPISEHNRLYWYRQTLGQGPEFLTYFQNEAQLEKSRLLSDRFSAERPKGSFSTLEIQRTEQGDSAMYLCASSLDGAYGYTFGSGTRLTVV.

This clone is medium-sized within its sample. CDR3 in DNA: TGTGCCTGGAGTGTAGGCGGGGCAGACACCGGGGAGCTGTTTTTT. It is translated as CAWSVGGADTGELFF. The J gene is TRBJ2-2, the V gene TRBV30, with D possibly matching TRBD2 (6 bases). V was cut by 0 bases and J by 3 bases, with 11 bases left in between. Germline lookup yields CDR1 GTSNPN and CDR2 SVGIG (reference sequence). This CDR3 has 15 amino acids.

This chain uses TRBV4-2 with TRBJ1-5; D is ambiguous. Germline V gene data show CDR1 as LGHNA and CDR2 as YNFKEQ. The CDR3 consists of 13 residues. The germline V and J ends were trimmed by 3 bases and 3 bases, with 6 bases remaining between them. The CDR3 is CASSHEHNQPQHF. The CDR3 nucleotides are TGTGCCAGCAGCCACGAACACAATCAGCCCCAGCATTTT.